The subject of this entry is one T cell receptor beta chain. Assay used: immunoSEQ multiplex PCR; TCRdb lists only in-frame clones, some missing. The repertoire holds 200,000 to 250,000 clones, with approximately 82% as singletons. This CDR3 has 13 amino acids. This sample stems from a study of blood T cell repertoires in COVID-19. The sequenced material came from peripheral blood. The TCR was taken from a woman aged 80 or over with acute or convalescent COVID-19. V is TRBV21-1 and J is TRBJ2-3; TRBD1, the table's D call, lacks a check against the DNA. TRBV21-1 is a documented pseudogene. In DNA, the CDR3 is TGTGCCAGCAGCCAGGACAGCTCAGATACGCAGTATTTT. Translated: CASSQDSSDTQYF.